This TCR beta chain was profiled in a study of blood T cell repertoires in COVID-19. For the study at large: Acute-phase and convalescent COVID-19 samples originated in the United States, Italy and Spain. In each case, the material was cDNA or gDNA derived from T cells, B-cell-depleted T cells, or PBMCs.

Authors' analysis steps: Researchers report that nucleated cell counts were estimated from reference gene primer amplification. Libraries were prepared by immunoSEQ multiplex PCR; TCRdb keeps only in-frame clonotypes and omits some of them. V and J calls and clone size follow that table, whereas D and trimming were derived from the DNA. The sample comprises under 200,000 clones, 75% to 95% of which are singletons, and roughly 0.56% rests with the top ten. V was clipped by 5 bases and J by 2 bases; unmatched bases: 10. CDR1 and CDR2 (germline): SGHTS, YDEGEE. This CDR3 region has 15 residues. The sample comprised peripheral blood. The chain carries TRBV5-8 and TRBJ2-7; 7 nucleotides match TRBD2. The clonotype originates from a man aged 50 to 59 with acute or convalescent COVID-19. CDR3: CASSAGGSLTYEQYF. In DNA, the CDR3 is TGTGCCAGCAGTGCGGGCGGGAGTTTAACCTACGAGCAGTACTTC.